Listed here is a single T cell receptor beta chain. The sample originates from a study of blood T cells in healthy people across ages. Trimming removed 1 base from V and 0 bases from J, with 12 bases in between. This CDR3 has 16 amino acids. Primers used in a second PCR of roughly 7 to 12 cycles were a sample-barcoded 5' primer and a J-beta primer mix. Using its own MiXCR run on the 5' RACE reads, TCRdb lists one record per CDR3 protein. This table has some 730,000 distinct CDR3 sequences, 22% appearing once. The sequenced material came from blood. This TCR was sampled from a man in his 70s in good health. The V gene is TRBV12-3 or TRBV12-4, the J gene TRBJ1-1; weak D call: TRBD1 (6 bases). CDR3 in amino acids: CASSLGTGHMNTEAFF. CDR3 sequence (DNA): TGTGCCAGCAGTTTAGGAACAGGGCACATGAACACTGAAGCTTTCTTT.